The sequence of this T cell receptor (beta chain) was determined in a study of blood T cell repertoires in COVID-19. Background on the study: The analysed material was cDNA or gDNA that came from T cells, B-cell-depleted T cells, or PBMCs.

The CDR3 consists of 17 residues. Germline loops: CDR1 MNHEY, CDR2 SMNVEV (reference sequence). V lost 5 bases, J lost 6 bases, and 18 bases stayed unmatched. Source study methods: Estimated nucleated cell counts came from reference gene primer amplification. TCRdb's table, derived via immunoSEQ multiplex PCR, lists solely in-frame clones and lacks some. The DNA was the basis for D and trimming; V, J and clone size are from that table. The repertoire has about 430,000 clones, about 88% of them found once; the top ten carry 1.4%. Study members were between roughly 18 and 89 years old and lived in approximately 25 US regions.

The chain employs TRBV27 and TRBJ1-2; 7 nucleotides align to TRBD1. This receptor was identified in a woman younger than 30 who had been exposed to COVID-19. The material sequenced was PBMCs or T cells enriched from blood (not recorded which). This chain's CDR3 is CASSPEDRKRAFDGYTF. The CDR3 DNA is TGTGCCAGCAGTCCTGAGGACAGGAAAAGGGCCTTTGATGGCTACACCTTC.